This T cell receptor (beta chain) was identified in a study of T cells after yellow fever vaccination. Making TCR cDNA involved 5'RACE template switching, which added UMIs and a universal primer site. Via MiXCR, TCRdb re-called the 5' RACE reads, giving one row per CDR3 protein. Found here are hundreds of thousands of distinct CDR3 sequences, around an eighth of them singletons; the top ten hold more than 12%. The sample holds many counts of this clonotype. Its antigen is undetermined. Overall study findings and caveats: The booster saw the reappearance of most primary-vaccination clones (roughly 96% CD4, around 88% CD8). A small proportion of clonotypes was detected in both the CD4 and CD8 compartments. Abundant clonotypes from the bulk population could contaminate FACS-sorted repertoires.

The length of the CDR3 is 11 residues. V lost 0 bases to trimming and J lost 8 bases, with 3 bases between them. Germline V CDR1 and CDR2: SGDLS, YYNGEE. This sample comprised PBMCs, obtained on the day of the yellow fever booster vaccination. This TCR derives from a man in his thirties or forties who received the YFV17D yellow fever vaccine. The chain joins TRBV9 to TRBJ2-1; D ambiguous. The CDR3 region has the DNA TGTGCCAGCAGCGTAGGCTATGAGCAGTTCTTC. It specifies CASSVGYEQFF.